The clone carrying this T cell receptor (beta chain) has only a few counts. The target antigen is unknown. Trimming removed 5 bases from V and 10 bases from J; junction bases left unmatched: 13. The CDR3 runs 15 residues. Germline lookup yields CDR1 SGHTA and CDR2 FQGNSA. Peripheral blood, together with lesional scalp punch biopsies, was collected from alopecia areata patients. Reverse transcribed after extraction, RNA yielded cDNA as the sequencing template. Using immunoSEQ multiplex PCR, the repertoire was profiled, and TCRdb retains in-frame clones only, with some absent. The profile covers 100,000 to 150,000 clones, with approximately 47% appearing a single time and roughly a tenth taken by the ten largest. The sample originates from a study of CD8+ T cells in alopecia areata. Study-wide findings and caveats: Higher clonality and more expanded CD8+ clones appeared in lesional than normal scalp.

The rearrangement joins TRBV7-2 to TRBJ2-2, with 7 bases matching TRBD2. This receptor was obtained from a human donor with alopecia areata. Source material: NKG2D-low CD8+ T cells sorted from blood. The CDR3 DNA reads as TGTGCCAGCAGCCCTGGACTAGGCCGGAACCTGGAGCTGTTTTTT. Protein sequence: CASSPGLGRNLELFF.